A selection of T cell receptor beta chains follows, all from one sample in a study of T cell changes during pregnancy in multiple sclerosis. This table comes from immunoSEQ multiplex PCR, and its TCRdb copy is limited to in-frame clones, with some not included. The sample has about 28,000 clones; 90% to 95% are singletons. Sequences were derived from peripheral blood, sampled in the first trimester of pregnancy. These receptors originate from a female donor in good health, enrolled as a control in a pregnancy study. The CDR3 runs from the conserved cysteine through the conserved F or W. Fields, in order: D gene, V gene, clone size, J gene, CDR3 DNA, CDR3 protein. D genes are given only for firm matches. The size field is filled for only some rows; it gives once, few, many or a size class.

>NA|TRBV18|NA|TRBJ1-1
TGTGCCAGCTCACCGTTTACAGGAGAGAACACTGAAGCTTTCTTT
CASSPFTGENTEAFF
>NA|TRBV19|NA|TRBJ1-5
TGTGCCAGTAGTATAGCGGTGAGGGATAGCAATCAGCCCCAGCATTTT
CASSIAVRDSNQPQHF
>NA|TRBV2|NA|TRBJ2-2
TGTGCCAGCACCGAGGAGGGCGGGGAGCTGTTTTTT
CASTEEGGELFF
>NA|TRBV7-9|NA|TRBJ2-2
TGTGCCAGCAGCCCGGGACTGACGAACACCGGGGAGCTGTTTTTT
CASSPGLTNTGELFF
>NA|TRBV11-2|NA|TRBJ2-5
TGTGCCAGCAGCCTCGAGCGGACGGAACAAGAGACCCAGTACTTC
CASSLERTEQETQYF
>NA|TRBV19|NA|TRBJ1-2
TGTGCCAGTAGTATGGCAGGTGGAGGTTCCTATGGCTACACCTTC
CASSMAGGGSYGYTF
>TRBD1|TRBV7-9|once|TRBJ1-4
TGTGCCAGCAGCCAGACAGGGTCTAATGAAAAACTGTTTTTT
CASSQTGSNEKLFF
>TRBD1|TRBV30|NA|TRBJ1-4
TGTGCCTACCTAACCCCCGGGACAGAGGCCTATGAAAAACTGTTTTTT
CAYLTPGTEAYEKLFF
>TRBD2|TRBV7-2|NA|TRBJ2-1
TGTGCCAGCAGCTTAGTTAGCGGGGGGGTTAGCTCCTACAATGAGCAGTTCTTC
CASSLVSGGVSSYNEQFF
>NA|TRBV7-2|NA|TRBJ1-2
TGTGCCAGCAGCCAGGACAGCTACTATGGCTACACCTTC
CASSQDSYYGYTF
>NA|TRBV27|NA|TRBJ2-7
TGTGCCAGCAGTTTTGGACAAAACTACGAGCAGTACTTC
CASSFGQNYEQYF
>TRBD2|TRBV29-1|NA|TRBJ2-3
TGCAGCGTCGGGGGGACTCACACAGATACGCAGTATTTT
CSVGGTHTDTQYF
>NA|TRBV2|NA|TRBJ1-1
TGTGCCAGCAGTGAATCCGACACTGAAGCTTTCTTT
CASSESDTEAFF
>NA|TRBV10-1|NA|TRBJ2-3
TGCGCCAGCAGTGAGGGCGGTCTGGATACGCAGTATTTT
CASSEGGLDTQYF
>NA|TRBV6-5|NA|TRBJ1-1
TGTGCCTGCAGTTACCAGGGGTTGAACACTGAAGCTTTCTTT
CACSYQGLNTEAFF
>TRBD1|TRBV6-5|few|TRBJ1-1
TGTGCCAGCAGAGGACAGGGTAGTACTGAAGCTTTCTTT
CASRGQGSTEAFF
>TRBD1|TRBV11-3|once|TRBJ1-1
TGTGCCAGCAGCTTAGAGCGGGACAGGGCCGGGGAAGCTTTCTTT
CASSLERDRAGEAFF
>NA|TRBV10-3|NA|TRBJ1-5
TGTGCCATCAGTGCGGCCGGGGGGAATCAGCCCCAGCATTTT
CAISAAGGNQPQHF
>TRBD1|TRBV7-8|NA|TRBJ2-6
TGTGCCAGCAGCTTGCCCCCCGGGGACAGGTTCGATTCTGGGGCCAACGTCCTGACTTTC
CASSLPPGDRFDSGANVLTF
>TRBD1|TRBV19|NA|TRBJ1-2
TGTGCCAGTAGTATAGACCCGACAGGGGGCTACACCTTC
CASSIDPTGGYTF
>NA|TRBV7-2|NA|TRBJ1-5
TGTGCCAGCAGCTTAGGAGGGCCCAGCAATCAGCCCCAGCATTTT
CASSLGGPSNQPQHF
>NA|TRBV30|NA|TRBJ1-4
TGTGCCTGGAGGGCCAGGCCGGCAACTAATGAAAAACTGTTTTTT
CAWRARPATNEKLFF
>TRBD1|TRBV16|NA|TRBJ2-7
TGTGCCAGCAGCCAAAATGGACAGGGGCTAGAGCAGTACTTC
CASSQNGQGLEQYF
>NA|TRBV10-2|NA|TRBJ1-2
TGCGCCAGCACCTTCACTGAGGAGAATGGCTACACCTTC
CASTFTEENGYTF
>NA|TRBV30|NA|TRBJ2-7
TGTGCCTGGCGGGGCCGGGGGTACGAGCAGTACTTC
CAWRGRGYEQYF
>NA|TRBV7-2|few|TRBJ2-5
TGTGCCAGCAGCTTAAGCTTCCAAGAGACCCAGTACTTC
CASSLSFQETQYF
>NA|TRBV10-3|NA|TRBJ1-1
TGTGCCATCAGTGATAGCGGGGCGAACACTGAAGCTTTCTTT
CAISDSGANTEAFF
>NA|TRBV2|NA|TRBJ1-2
TGTGCCAGCAGTGGGATGGGCCGGGGATGGGAAAATGGCTACACCTTC
CASSGMGRGWENGYTF